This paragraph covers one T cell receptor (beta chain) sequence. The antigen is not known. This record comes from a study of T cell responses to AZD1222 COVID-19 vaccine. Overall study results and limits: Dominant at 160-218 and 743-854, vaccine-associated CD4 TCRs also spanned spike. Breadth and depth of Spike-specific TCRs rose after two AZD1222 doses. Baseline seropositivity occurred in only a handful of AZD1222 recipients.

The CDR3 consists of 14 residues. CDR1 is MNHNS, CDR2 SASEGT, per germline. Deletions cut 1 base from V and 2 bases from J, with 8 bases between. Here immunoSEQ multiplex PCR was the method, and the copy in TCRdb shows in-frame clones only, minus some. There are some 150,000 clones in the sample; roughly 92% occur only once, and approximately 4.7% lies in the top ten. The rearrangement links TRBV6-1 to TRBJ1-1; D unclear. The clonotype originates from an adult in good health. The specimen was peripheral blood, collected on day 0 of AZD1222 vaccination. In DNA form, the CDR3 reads TGTGCCAGCAGTGAAGTCAGGAGAAACACTGAAGCTTTCTTT. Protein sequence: CASSEVRRNTEAFF.